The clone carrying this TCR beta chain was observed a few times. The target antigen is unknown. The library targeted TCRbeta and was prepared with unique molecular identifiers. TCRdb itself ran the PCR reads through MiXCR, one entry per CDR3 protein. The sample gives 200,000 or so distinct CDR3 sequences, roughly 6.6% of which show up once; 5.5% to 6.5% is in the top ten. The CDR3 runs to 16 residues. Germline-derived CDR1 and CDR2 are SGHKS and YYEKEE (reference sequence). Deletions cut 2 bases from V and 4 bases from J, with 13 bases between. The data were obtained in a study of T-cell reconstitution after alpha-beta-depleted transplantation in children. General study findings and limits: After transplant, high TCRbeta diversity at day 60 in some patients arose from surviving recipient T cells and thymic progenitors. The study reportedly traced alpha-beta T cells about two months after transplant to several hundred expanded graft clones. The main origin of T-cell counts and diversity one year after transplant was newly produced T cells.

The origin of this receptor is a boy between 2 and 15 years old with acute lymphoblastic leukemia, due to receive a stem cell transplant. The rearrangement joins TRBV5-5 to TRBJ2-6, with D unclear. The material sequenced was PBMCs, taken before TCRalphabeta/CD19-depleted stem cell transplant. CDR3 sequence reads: CASSFPRAVGANVLTF. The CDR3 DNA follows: TGTGCCAGCAGCTTTCCCCGGGCGGTAGGGGCCAACGTCCTGACTTTC.